This T cell receptor beta chain was captured in a study of T cell repertoires in cytomegalovirus infection (dated by TCRdb to about 2019). Study-wide context: Donor HLA type was relevant to the analysis, because carriage of CMV infection together with the matching HLA type was indicated by public TCR beta signatures. Study-wide conclusions, independent of this receptor: Cumulative frequency of public TCR beta family members discriminated carriers of CMV infection plus the relevant HLA type in this cohort and an independent approximately 350-donor cohort. The ex vivo response was dominated by HLA-C-restricted CMV-specific TCR beta clonotypes, and the single most frequent clonotype in two of eight donors was supplied by these HLA-C-restricted clonotypes.

For sequencing, an Illumina HiSeq 1500 was employed. The raw public data were reprocessed by TCRdb itself: fastp quality trimming at Q25, MiXCR clonotype calling, in-frame beta chains only. Each entry is one CDR3 protein sequence, shown with its most common DNA and genes. This sample holds almost 500,000 distinct CDR3 sequences; approximately 10% were observed only once. The ten largest clones represent roughly 10% of the sample. A remark on this clonotype: Its antigen is still unknown. It has no much larger one-base neighbor in the sample; base qualities were not kept.

The germline V gene specifies MGHDK as CDR1 and SYGVNS as CDR2. The CDR3, from cysteine to phenylalanine, totals 16 residues. Just the 48-base CDR3 DNA is kept, in frame starting at base 1. The germline V end is reduced by 6 bases and the J end by 8 bases; junction bases left unmatched: 14. The rearranged segments are TRBV25-1 and TRBJ1-4, and 8 junctional nucleotides match TRBD1. The sequence came from a human donor in good health (CMV status not recorded). Some clones in this sample may be carry-over from other donors' samples. The sequencing sample was made of PBMCs. At the DNA level, the sequence is TGTGCCAGCAGAGAAATAACAGGGGGGGCGAACGAAAAACTGTTTTTT. Translated, it reads CASREITGGANEKLFF.